The next 14 T cell receptor beta chains were all read from a single sample in a study of T cells in Graves' hyperthyroidism and ophthalmopathy. Template material for amplifying TCR beta CDR3 regions consisted of RNA transcripts. The HTBI primer set was used in a first-round RT-PCR of the TCR CDR3. TCRdb ran MiXCR on the multiplex PCR reads and lists one entry per CDR3 protein. This table has 750,000 to 900,000 distinct CDR3 sequences, more than 30% appearing once. Sequencing input: blood. The receptors here all came from a man aged 18 to 30 with Graves' hyperthyroidism.

Only a few counts were recorded for this clonotype. Here the CDR3 reads CASSLLGPEGWETQYF. DNA for the CDR3: TGTGCCAGCAGCCTACTCGGGCCCGAGGGCTGGGAGACCCAGTACTTC. This chain links TRBV7-9 with TRBJ2-5; a possible D gene is TRBD2 (5 bases). Germline V gene lookup returns CDR1 SEHNR and CDR2 FQNEAQ (reference sequence). With 5 bases removed from V and 5 bases from J, the gap between germline ends came to 21 bases. This CDR3 region has 16 residues.

Regarding this clonotype: This clone may be a read error of a much larger clone one base away. The CDR3 does not close with the conserved phenylalanine or tryptophan, likely indicating a read error. The V call is TRBV19, the J call TRBJ1-1; the D is unclear. This CDR3 has 12 residues. V gave up 3 bases and J gave up 8 bases, with 10 bases separating them. Germline assignment: CDR1 LNHDA and CDR2 SQIVND (reference sequence). The CDR3 DNA is TGTGCCAGTAGTATCGGGCAGGTGGAAGCTTTCCTT. Protein product: CASSIGQVEAFL.

Ten or more counts support this clonotype. The chain couples TRBV7-9 to TRBJ2-7; 7 positions agree with TRBD1. CDR1 and CDR2 from the germline V gene are SEHNR and FQNEAQ (reference sequence). This CDR3 region has 14 residues. With 5 bases clipped from V and 6 bases from J, the junction kept 10 bases outside the gene matches. CDR3 sequence: CASSPSSRGTEQYF. The CDR3 region has the DNA TGTGCCAGCAGCCCATCCTCCAGGGGGACCGAGCAGTACTTC.

Ten or more counts support this clonotype. V usage is TRBV7-9 and J usage is TRBJ1-1; weak D call: TRBD1 (5 bases). The ends were cut back, 0 bases at V and 10 bases at J, with 9 bases in the middle. The CDR3 consists of 12 residues. CDR1 and CDR2 from the germline V gene are SEHNR and FQNEAQ (reference sequence). The CDR3 nucleotides read TGTGCCAGCAGCTTAGCCCAGGGCAGAGCTTTCTTT. Its protein product is CASSLAQGRAFF.

This clonotype was observed many times. The genes are TRBV13 and TRBJ1-2; D is possibly TRBD1 (6 bases). Germline values: CDR1 PRHDT, CDR2 FYEKMQ (reference sequence). The germline V and J ends were trimmed by 2 bases and 7 bases, with 14 bases remaining between them. CDR3 size: 14 residues. CDR3 DNA sequence: TGTGCCAGCAGCTTAAGGGGCAGGGGCGGTGGCTACACCTTC. The encoded protein is CASSLRGRGGGYTF.

The chain combines TRBV12-3 or TRBV12-4 with TRBJ1-4; D is uncertain. The CDR3 totals 13 residues. The ends were cut back, 6 bases at V and 0 bases at J, with 5 bases in the middle. The CDR3 loop reads CASRSSTNEKLFF. The CDR3 coding sequence is TGTGCCAGCAGAAGTTCAACTAATGAAAAACTGTTTTTT.

Worth noting for this clonotype: Since the CDR3 does not end with the conserved phenylalanine or tryptophan, this likely comes from a read error. It is unclear where the CDR3 begins or ends on the DNA, so no DNA is shown, and the CDR3 is as TCRdb lists it. This chain joins TRBV5-1 and TRBJ2-2; TRBD2, the table's D call, lacks a check against the DNA. With termini counted, the CDR3 has 12 amino acids. Germline V lookup: CDR1 SGHRS, CDR2 YFSETQ. The CDR3 region is CASEVAGMAGGG.

The chain joins TRBV4-2 to TRBJ1-4; D is unresolved. Germline V gene sequence: CDR1 LGHNA, CDR2 YNFKEQ. With 6 bases removed from V and 0 bases from J, the gap between germline ends came to 14 bases. The CDR3 runs to 16 residues. The CDR3 loop is CASSSAVPPTNEKLFF. In DNA, the CDR3 is TGTGCCAGCAGTTCCGCCGTACCTCCAACTAATGAAAAACTGTTTTTT.

The V call is TRBV29-1, the J call TRBJ2-7; 8 bases are shared with TRBD1. There are 12 residues in the CDR3. From germline, CDR1 is SQVTM and CDR2 ANQGSEA. After removal of 6 bases from V and 6 bases from J, the junction contained 7 bases not matched to a gene. CDR3 loop: CSVDRDLREQYF. The CDR3 DNA follows: TGCAGCGTGGACAGGGATCTCCGCGAGCAGTACTTC.

Details on this clonotype: With a much larger clone just one base away, this may be a read error. The CDR3 here is CASGGGTLTNEKLFF. DNA for the CDR3: TGTGCCAGCGGCGGAGGGACCCTGACGAACGAAAAACTGTTTTTT. The genes are TRBV12-3 or TRBV12-4 and TRBJ1-4; TRBD1 is a possible D gene (5 bases). V was cut by 8 bases and J by 8 bases, with 21 bases left in between. CDR3 length equals 15 residues.

The chain carries TRBV29-1 and TRBJ2-7, with 11 bases identical to TRBD1. Germline values: CDR1 SQVTM, CDR2 ANQGSEA. Trimming cost V 6 bases and J 2 bases; bases outside gene matches: 6. The CDR3 has 14 residues. CDR3 in amino acids: CSVEWDRGTYEQYF. The CDR3, as DNA: TGCAGCGTAGAATGGGACAGGGGGACCTACGAGCAGTACTTC.

The CDR3 DNA is TGTGCCAGTAGTATGTTCAGGGGCAACTACGAGCAGTACTTC. This translates into CASSMFRGNYEQYF. The gene calls are TRBV19 and TRBJ2-7; TRBD1 is a possible D gene (6 bases). CDR1 and CDR2 from the germline V gene are LNHDA and SQIVND (reference sequence). The CDR3 totals 14 residues. Between the trimmed V and J ends, which lost 3 bases and 3 bases, there was a span of 12 bases.

This clonotype was detected ten times or more. The V call is TRBV20-1, the J call TRBJ2-5; TRBD1 is a possible D gene (5 bases). CDR3 length equals 13 residues. V lost 5 bases, J lost 1 base, and 11 bases lay in between. Germline loops: CDR1 DFQATT, CDR2 SNEGSKA (reference sequence). The CDR3 nucleotides read TGCAGTGCTGTCCGACAGATCCAAGAGACCCAGTACTTC. Its translation is CSAVRQIQETQYF.

This clonotype has at least ten counts. V and J are TRBV9 and TRBJ2-5; D is possibly TRBD1 (6 bases). Germline V gene lookup returns CDR1 SGDLS and CDR2 YYNGEE. The CDR3 is 14 residues long. Trimming shortened V by 0 bases and J by 5 bases, and 11 bases separated the two germline ends. The CDR3 sequence is CASSVGQGTETQYF. Here the CDR3 DNA reads TGTGCCAGCAGCGTAGGGCAGGGGACGGAGACCCAGTACTTC.